This T cell receptor (beta chain) was obtained from a study of beta chain features in type 1 diabetes. Notes on the study in general: TCRB CDR3s from Type 1 diabetes patients were moderately but significantly shorter in all four CD4+ subsets. It was among patients, rather than healthy donors, that naive, central memory and Treg TCRB repertoires appeared more similar.

This clone was recorded a few times. The antigen remains unidentified. The sequenced template was cDNA made from the entire isolated RNA. Produced via immunoSEQ multiplex PCR; TCRdb's table is partial and in-frame only. The table lists hundreds of thousands of clones, roughly 13% of them singletons. Sorting produced populations that all topped 98% purity. V gave up 5 bases and J gave up 10 bases, with 12 bases separating them. Germline values: CDR1 MDHEN, CDR2 SYDVKM. This CDR3 is built from 12 residues. The V and J genes are TRBV28 and TRBJ2-1; no clear D gene. This sequence was found in a man between 18 and 35 years old with type 1 diabetes. The material sequenced was naive CD4+ T cells from blood. The CDR3 sequence is CASSPDSTEQFF. CDR3 sequence (DNA): TGTGCCAGCAGTCCGGATTCAACCGAGCAGTTCTTC. Full variable domain (rest looked up from reference TRBV28 and TRBJ2-1): DVKVTQSSRYLVKRTGEKVFLECVQDMDHENMFWYRQDPGLGLRLIYFSYDVKMKEKGDIPEGYSVSREKKERFSLILESASTNQTSMYLCASSPDSTEQFFGPGTRLTVL.